Following are 23 T cell receptor beta chains from one sample sequenced in a study of Ad26.COV2.S vaccination and SARS-CoV-2 variants. Treatment specified: some 19 received Ad26.COV2.S at low or high dose, single or two shots; 5 received placebo; per-sample allocation not given. It was on day 63 after the first vaccine or placebo injection that samples were taken. Sequencing used immunoSEQ multiplex PCR; TCRdb keeps in-frame clones, though not all of them. The sample records roughly 350,000 clones, 88% being singletons. Source: peripheral blood, taken in a trial of Ad26.COV2.S vaccine versus placebo. The receptors stem from a person between 18 and 59 years old who received the Ad26.COV2.S COVID-19 vaccine or a placebo.

The rearrangement joins TRBV28 to TRBJ2-5; D tentatively reads TRBD1 or TRBD2 (5 bases each). This CDR3 comprises 14 residues. Trimming took off 8 bases at V and 2 bases at J, with 15 bases between the two ends. Germline assignment: CDR1 MDHEN and CDR2 SYDVKM. The CDR3: CASGSQGDQETQYF. The CDR3 bases are TGTGCCAGCGGGTCCCAGGGAGATCAAGAGACCCAGTACTTC.

The V gene is TRBV7-3, the J gene TRBJ2-1, with TRBD1 as a possible D gene (5 bases). Germline V gene sequence: CDR1 SGHTA, CDR2 FQGTGA. The CDR3 spans 15 residues. V lost 2 bases, J lost 8 bases, and 16 bases lay in between. CDR3 bases: TGTGCCAGCAGCTTAGCAGGGTCTCCTGTCGATGAGCAGTTCTTC. It encodes CASSLAGSPVDEQFF. Drawing the rest from reference TRBV7-3 and TRBJ2-1, the complete variable domain is GAGVSQTPSNKVTEKGKYVELRCDPISGHTALYWYRQSLGQGPEFLIYFQGTGAADDSGLPNDRFFAVRPEGSVSTLKIQRTERGDSAVYLCASSLAGSPVDEQFFGPGTRLTVL.

The rearrangement uses TRBV6-5 and TRBJ2-1; TRBD2 agrees at 7 bases. Per germline, CDR1 MNHEY and CDR2 SVGAGI. The V and J ends lost 5 bases and 5 bases, in that order; junction bases with no gene match: 6. This CDR3 is 14 amino acids long. CDR3 sequence reads: CASSLAAGNNEQFF. The CDR3 DNA follows: TGTGCCAGCAGTCTAGCGGCGGGGAACAATGAGCAGTTCTTC.

This rearrangement joins TRBV4-3 to TRBJ2-3, with D possibly being TRBD1 (6 bases). The CDR3 runs 16 residues. Germline assignment: CDR1 LGHNA and CDR2 YSLEER. Trimming took 1 base from V and 4 from J, leaving 15 bases between them. The DNA of the CDR3 is TGCGCCAGCAGCCAAGGCCCCTCAGGGGCGGCAGATACGCAGTATTTT. Translated, it gives CASSQGPSGAADTQYF.

Notes on this clone: This may arise from a read error, as a much more abundant clone is one base away. The V and J genes are TRBV30 and TRBJ1-1, with D hard to call. In germline, CDR1 is GTSNPN, CDR2 SVGIG (reference sequence). V shed 2 bases and J shed 3 bases, with 4 bases lying between them. The CDR3 runs 11 residues. CDR3 sequence: CAWSPYTEAFF. Written as DNA, the CDR3 is TGTGCCTGGAGTCCCTACACTGAAGCTTTCTTT.

The rearrangement uses TRBV30 and TRBJ1-1; D gene ambiguous. The CDR3 is 12 amino acids. The V end lost 0 bases, the J end lost 7 bases, and 9 bases lay between the germline ends. CDR1 is GTSNPN and CDR2 is SVGIG in the germline V gene (reference sequence). The CDR3 DNA reads TGTGCCTGGAGTGTGACCGGGGTTGAAGCTTTCTTT. It yields the protein CAWSVTGVEAFF.

The chain is built from TRBV30 and TRBJ2-1, with 7 bases aligning to TRBD1. The CDR3 length is 13 residues. V lost 3 bases to trimming and J lost 6 bases; unmatched junction nucleotides: 5. Per germline, CDR1 GTSNPN and CDR2 SVGIG (reference sequence). CDR3 protein: CAWRATGANEQFF. In nucleotides, the CDR3 is TGTGCCTGGAGGGCAACAGGGGCCAATGAGCAGTTCTTC.

The chain has TRBV5-1 and TRBJ2-1; 7 positions agree with TRBD2. CDR3 length: 14 residues. Germline lookup yields CDR1 SGHRS and CDR2 YFSETQ. V was clipped by 8 bases and J by 1 base; unmatched bases: 6. Here the CDR3 DNA reads TGCGCCAGTAACCCGGGAGGTTCCTACAATGAGCAGTTCTTC. This sequence encodes CASNPGGSYNEQFF.

The gene calls are TRBV9 and TRBJ2-3; 10 nucleotides line up with TRBD2. Germline V CDR1 and CDR2: SGDLS, YYNGEE. V shed 0 bases, J shed 0 bases, and the junction held 7 bases outside the gene matches. The CDR3 extends over 18 amino acids. The CDR3 here is CASSVAPAGGRSTDTQYF. The CDR3 DNA reads TGTGCCAGCAGCGTAGCCCCAGCGGGAGGGCGGAGCACAGATACGCAGTATTTT.

The chain employs TRBV12-3 or TRBV12-4 and TRBJ1-2; D ambiguous. This CDR3 spans 12 amino acids. V was clipped by 5 bases and J by 2 bases, with 6 bases between them. The CDR3 region has the DNA TGTGCCAGCAGTGTCGGCAACTATGGCTACACCTTC. This codes for CASSVGNYGYTF.

This sequence joins TRBV6-4 and TRBJ2-2; 7 nucleotides line up with TRBD1. Germline assignment: CDR1 MRHNA and CDR2 SNTAGT. With 5 bases clipped from V and 1 base from J, the junction kept 4 bases outside the gene matches. CDR3 length: 15 residues. The CDR3 reads CASSNGTENTGELFF. DNA of the CDR3: TGTGCCAGCAGTAACGGGACAGAGAACACCGGGGAGCTGTTTTTT.

The V call is TRBV27, the J call TRBJ1-4; D is ambiguous. CDR3 length: 16 residues. In germline, CDR1 is MNHEY, CDR2 SMNVEV (reference sequence). Trimming cost V 8 bases and J 0 bases, with 16 bases left between them. CDR3 DNA sequence: TGTGCCAGCCGCCGGGGAATCGGTGCAACTAATGAAAAACTGTTTTTT. Translated: CASRRGIGATNEKLFF. The whole variable domain, remainder taken from reference TRBV27 and TRBJ1-4, is EAQVTQNPRYLITVTGKKLTVTCSQNMNHEYMSWYRQDPGLGLRQIYYSMNVEVTDKGDVPEGYKVSRKEKRNFPLILESPSPNQTSLYFCASRRGIGATNEKLFFGSGTQLSVL.

The chain is built from TRBV5-1 and TRBJ1-1, with unresolved D. Germline V CDR1 and CDR2: SGHRS, YFSETQ. V was trimmed by 2 bases and J by 0 bases, leaving 11 bases between them. CDR3 length: 15 amino acids. This CDR3 is CASSLFANMNTEAFF. The CDR3 coding sequence is TGCGCCAGCAGCTTATTTGCCAACATGAACACTGAAGCTTTCTTT.

This chain connects TRBV7-3 to TRBJ2-1; 7 bases agree with TRBD2. The CDR3 sequence is 14 residues long. Germline V gene lookup returns CDR1 SGHTA and CDR2 FQGTGA. Losses at the gene ends were 2 bases for V and 8 bases for J; bases not matched to a gene: 6. The CDR3 region is CASSLVREDYEQFF. In DNA form, the CDR3 reads TGTGCCAGCAGCTTAGTACGGGAGGATTATGAGCAGTTCTTC.

Only one count was recorded for this clone. The chain carries TRBV6-5 and TRBJ1-4, with a weak D call TRBD1 (6 bases). V shed 6 bases and J shed 2 bases, with 10 bases lying between them. Germline CDR1 is MNHEY and CDR2 is SVGAGI. CDR3 length: 14 amino acids. CDR3 coding DNA: TGTGCCAGCAGCCGGACAGACACTAATGAAAAACTGTTTTTT. Translation gives CASSRTDTNEKLFF.

The rearrangement joins TRBV3-1 (or the pseudogene TRBV3-2) to TRBJ2-3; D remains unclear. This CDR3 contains 17 residues. V was shortened by 0 bases and J by 0 bases, with 13 bases between the two germline ends. Germline lookup yields CDR1 LGHDT and CDR2 YNNKEL (reference sequence). CDR3 DNA sequence: TGTGCCAGCAGCCAAGATCTTCCGACTCAAAGCACAGATACGCAGTATTTT. Residues: CASSQDLPTQSTDTQYF.

This clone was counted many times. The chain uses TRBV7-9 and TRBJ1-6; perhaps TRBD1 as D (6 bases). The length of the CDR3 is 15 residues. Trimming took off 5 bases at V and 7 bases at J, with 15 bases between the two ends. Germline V gene sequence: CDR1 SEHNR, CDR2 FQNEAQ (reference sequence). CDR3 sequence reads: CASSGGGQMNSPLHF. In DNA form, the CDR3 reads TGTGCCAGCAGCGGAGGCGGACAGATGAATTCACCCCTCCACTTT.

The V and J genes are TRBV7-2 and TRBJ2-1; TRBD2 matches at 12 bases. Germline V gene sequence: CDR1 SGHTA, CDR2 FQGNSA. Trimming cost V 5 bases and J 6 bases; bases outside gene matches: 5. The CDR3 is made up of 15 amino acids. The CDR3 region is CASSTSGGPSNEQFF. As DNA, the CDR3 is TGTGCCAGCAGCACTAGCGGGGGGCCTTCCAATGAGCAGTTCTTC.

V is TRBV5-1 and J is TRBJ1-2, with D hard to call. V lost 4 bases and J lost 2, with 6 bases in between. The CDR3 loop spans 12 amino acids. Germline lookup yields CDR1 SGHRS and CDR2 YFSETQ. The CDR3 coding sequence is TGCGCCAGCAGCGACGGGAACTATGGCTACACCTTC. The encoded protein is CASSDGNYGYTF.

The chain employs TRBV5-1 and TRBJ1-2; 9 bases line up with TRBD1. The CDR3 sequence is 14 residues long. Germline CDR1 is SGHRS and CDR2 is YFSETQ. J was trimmed by 5 bases and V by 3 bases; bases with no gene match: 5. The CDR3 spells CASSSDRGEYGYTF. The CDR3 bases are TGCGCCAGCAGCTCGGACAGGGGCGAGTATGGCTACACCTTC.

The rearrangement joins TRBV4-3 to TRBJ2-1; 7 bases line up with TRBD1. CDR1 is LGHNA, CDR2 YSLEER, per germline. V gave up 0 bases and J gave up 4 bases; unmatched junction bases: 3. This CDR3 has 15 amino acids. CDR3 amino acids: CASSQEQGVYNEQFF. Written as DNA, the CDR3 is TGCGCCAGCAGCCAAGAGCAGGGGGTATACAATGAGCAGTTCTTC.

This rearrangement joins TRBV7-3 to TRBJ2-1; 8 bases are a match to TRBD2. The CDR3 is made up of 13 amino acids. With V trimmed by 8 bases and J by 8 bases, 8 bases remained unmatched. Germline CDR1 and CDR2: SGHTA and FQGTGA. The CDR3 protein is CASLSGTRDEQFF. CDR3 nucleotide sequence: TGTGCCAGCCTTTCCGGGACTAGGGATGAGCAGTTCTTC. Using reference TRBV7-3 and TRBJ2-1 for the parts outside the CDR3, the full variable domain is GAGVSQTPSNKVTEKGKYVELRCDPISGHTALYWYRQSLGQGPEFLIYFQGTGAADDSGLPNDRFFAVRPEGSVSTLKIQRTERGDSAVYLCASLSGTRDEQFFGPGTRLTVL.

This clone was seen a single time. The V call is TRBV4-3, the J call TRBJ1-5; 7 nucleotides agree with TRBD1. Germline V gene sequence: CDR1 LGHNA, CDR2 YSLEER. The V and J ends lost 0 bases and 6 bases, in that order; junction bases with no gene match: 2. The CDR3 spans 14 residues. The CDR3 here is CASSQEAGGQPQHF. The CDR3, as DNA: TGCGCCAGCAGCCAAGAAGCAGGGGGTCAGCCCCAGCATTTT.